This T cell receptor beta chain was sequenced during a study of blood T cell repertoires in COVID-19. The wider study: In each case, the material was cDNA or gDNA derived from T cells, B-cell-depleted T cells, or PBMCs.

The authors' processing: Nucleated cell counts were estimated from reference gene primer amplification. Generated by immunoSEQ multiplex PCR, the TCRdb table keeps only in-frame clones and is missing some. V and J calls and clone size are given by that table; D and trimming were obtained from the DNA. The table includes about 190,000 clones, roughly 86% detected once. This CDR3 comprises 16 residues. The V segment lost 5 bases and the J segment 6 bases; nucleotides outside the gene matches: 7. Germline-derived CDR1 and CDR2 are SGHTA and FQGTGA. Everyone who took part was roughly 18 to 100 years old, and they came from about two dozen US areas. Participant-reported clinical history was the basis for cohort assignment.

The sample taken for sequencing was PBMCs or T cells enriched from blood (not recorded which). The chain carries TRBV7-3 and TRBJ2-3; 14 bases match TRBD2. This TCR derives from a woman younger than 45 who had recovered from COVID-19. The chain's CDR3 is CASSQTSGRAPDTQYF. Written as DNA, the CDR3 is TGTGCCAGCAGCCAGACTAGCGGGAGGGCTCCGGATACGCAGTATTTT.